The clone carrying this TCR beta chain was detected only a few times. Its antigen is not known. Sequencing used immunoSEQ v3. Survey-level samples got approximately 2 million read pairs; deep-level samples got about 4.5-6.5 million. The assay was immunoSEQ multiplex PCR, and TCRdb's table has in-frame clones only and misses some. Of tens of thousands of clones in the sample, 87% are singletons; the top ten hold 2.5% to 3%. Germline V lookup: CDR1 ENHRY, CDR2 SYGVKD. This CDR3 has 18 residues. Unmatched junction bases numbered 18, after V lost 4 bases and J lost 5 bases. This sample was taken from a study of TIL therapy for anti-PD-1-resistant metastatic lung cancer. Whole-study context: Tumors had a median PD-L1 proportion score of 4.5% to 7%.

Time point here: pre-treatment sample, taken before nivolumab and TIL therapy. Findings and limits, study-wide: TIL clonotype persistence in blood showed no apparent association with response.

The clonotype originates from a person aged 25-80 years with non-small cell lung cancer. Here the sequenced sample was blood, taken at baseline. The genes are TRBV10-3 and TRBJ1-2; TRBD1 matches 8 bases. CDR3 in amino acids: CAISGGTGGDGFGYGYTF. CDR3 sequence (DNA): TGTGCCATCAGTGGTGGGACAGGAGGGGATGGGTTCGGATATGGCTACACCTTC.